This T cell receptor beta chain derives from a study of blood T cell repertoires in COVID-19. Looking at the study overall: Acute and convalescent COVID-19 samples came from the United States, Italy and Spain. In each case, the material was cDNA or gDNA derived from T cells, B-cell-depleted T cells, or PBMCs.

Per the germline V gene, CDR1 is MGHDK and CDR2 is SYGVNS. Trimming removed 2 bases from V and 2 bases from J, with 11 bases in between. The CDR3 runs 15 residues. Original analysis: Reference gene primer amplification gave estimated nucleated cell counts. Sequencing was performed with immunoSEQ multiplex PCR; in TCRdb, only in-frame clones are kept and a portion is missing. Clonal size and the V and J genes are those of that table, whereas D and trimming came from the DNA. This table holds about 71,000 clones, 85% to 90% found once. The clonotype comes from a man between 45 and 60 years old with acute or convalescent COVID-19. The chain combines TRBV25-1 with TRBJ2-3; possibly TRBD1 for D (6 bases). The specimen sequenced was peripheral blood. The chain's CDR3 is CASSELQGNTDTQYF. The DNA of the CDR3 is TGTGCCAGCAGTGAACTCCAGGGGAACACAGATACGCAGTATTTT.